These 10 T cell receptor beta chains came from one sample sequenced in a study of cytomegalovirus exposure and HLA in healthy donors. Researchers ran the PCR with 60 Vbeta and 13 Jbeta primers. Generated by immunoSEQ multiplex PCR, the TCRdb table keeps only in-frame clones and is missing some. The sample has 150,000 to 200,000 clones, under 80% seen once. Sequencing was done on a sample of PBMCs. The receptor set was obtained from a man between 35 and 55 years old in good health and CMV-seronegative.

V is TRBV28 and J is TRBJ1-5; 10 bases line up with TRBD1. V trimming: 7 bases; J trimming: 4 bases; junction bases outside the gene matches: 7. Germline lookup yields CDR1 MDHEN and CDR2 SYDVKM. The CDR3 totals 15 residues. Here the CDR3 reads CASIGTGVMNQPQHF. For the CDR3, the DNA is TGTGCCAGCATCGGGACAGGGGTGATGAATCAGCCCCAGCATTTT.

The chain's CDR3 is CATSYGVGDTQYF. DNA of the CDR3: TGTGCCACCAGCTACGGGGTAGGAGATACGCAGTATTTT. The V gene is TRBV15, the J gene TRBJ2-3, with D perhaps matching TRBD2 (5 bases). The CDR3 sequence is 13 residues long. The V gene lost 5 bases and the J gene lost 5 bases, with 11 bases spanning the gap. Per the germline V gene, CDR1 is LNHNV and CDR2 is YYDKDF (reference sequence). Based on the CDR3 plus reference TRBV15 and TRBJ2-3, the full variable domain is DAMVIQNPRYQVTQFGKPVTLSCSQTLNHNVMYWYQQKSSQAPKLLFHYYDKDFNNEADTPDNFQSRRPNTSFCFLDIRSPGLGDTAMYLCATSYGVGDTQYFGPGTRLTVL.

This clone has more than one count but fewer than ten. The V and J genes are TRBV29-1 and TRBJ1-2, with TRBD1 as a possible D gene (5 bases). Between the trimmed V and J ends, which lost 4 bases and 4 bases, there was a span of 13 bases. Germline lookup yields CDR1 SQVTM and CDR2 ANQGSEA. The CDR3 covers 13 residues. The CDR3 is CSVVWQGGYGYTF. DNA for the CDR3: TGCAGCGTTGTTTGGCAGGGCGGCTATGGCTACACCTTC.

J is TRBJ2-3 and V is TRBV19; D might be TRBD1 (6 bases). This CDR3 region has 17 residues. Looked up from germline, CDR1 is LNHDA and CDR2 is SQIVND (reference sequence). V was shortened by 5 bases and J by 0 bases, with 18 bases between the two germline ends. The CDR3 reads CASSPRPRTASTDTQYF. The DNA of the CDR3 is TGTGCCAGTAGTCCGAGACCAAGGACAGCTAGCACAGATACGCAGTATTTT.

The chain uses TRBV11-2 and TRBJ1-4; D unclear. CDR1 is SGHAT, CDR2 FQNNGV, per germline. The CDR3 runs to 15 residues. Deletions cut 2 bases from V and 3 bases from J, with 10 bases between. This CDR3 is CASSLRRAANEKLFF. Written as DNA, the CDR3 is TGTGCCAGCAGCTTAAGGAGGGCAGCTAATGAAAAACTGTTTTTT. Supplemented by reference TRBV11-2 and TRBJ1-4, the full variable domain reads EAGVAQSPRYKIIEKRQSVAFWCNPISGHATLYWYQQILGQGPKLLIQFQNNGVVDDSQLPKDRFSAERLKGVDSTLKIQPAKLEDSAVYLCASSLRRAANEKLFFGSGTQLSVL.

This clone was picked up a small number of times. The J gene is TRBJ2-7, the V gene TRBV5-4, with D perhaps matching TRBD2 (6 bases). Germline CDR1 reads SGHNT; CDR2 reads YYREEE (reference sequence). V was trimmed by 0 bases and J by 1 base, leaving 14 bases between them. There are 16 residues in the CDR3. The DNA of the CDR3 is TGTGCCAGCAGCTTGGCCGCCGGGACTGATTCCTACGAGCAGTACTTC. It encodes CASSLAAGTDSYEQYF.

The rearrangement joins TRBV7-8 to TRBJ2-3; weak D call: TRBD1 (6 bases). The CDR3 covers 12 residues. Germline CDR1 reads SGHVS; CDR2 reads FQNEAQ. Trimming left V 10 bases short and J 4 bases short, with 12 bases between. The CDR3 protein is CATGAGADTQYF. The DNA for the CDR3 is TGTGCCACGGGCGCAGGGGCAGATACGCAGTATTTT.

Only a few counts were recorded for this clone. The chain recombines TRBV25-1 with TRBJ1-4; D call uncertain. This CDR3 comprises 17 residues. V was cut by 4 bases and J by 3 bases, with 18 bases left in between. The germline V gene encodes CDR1 MGHDK and CDR2 SYGVNS. CDR3 sequence reads: CASSGWAIGPPNEKLFF. In nucleotides, the CDR3 is TGTGCCAGCAGTGGATGGGCGATTGGCCCGCCTAATGAAAAACTGTTTTTT.

On this clone itself: A read error may produce the germline difference seen at one junction end. The chain couples TRBV4-2 to TRBJ2-3; 7 nucleotides align to TRBD2. The germline V gene encodes CDR1 LGHNA and CDR2 YNFKEQ. The CDR3 extends over 19 amino acids. The CDR3 bases are TGTGCCAGCAGCCAAGACAGCTCGGTGCCTAGCGGCTTCACAAATACGCAGTATTTT. Its protein product is CASSQDSSVPSGFTNTQYF.

The chain joins TRBV7-6 to TRBJ2-5; TRBD1 matches at 8 bases. The CDR3 covers 15 residues. V trimming: 1 base; J trimming: 5 bases; junction bases outside the gene matches: 6. Germline CDR1 SGHVS, CDR2 FNYEAQ. Written as DNA, the CDR3 is TGTGCCAGCAGCTTAGGGACAGGGAGATGGGAGACCCAGTACTTC. Its protein is CASSLGTGRWETQYF.